Presented here are 5 T cell receptor beta chains from one specimen sequenced in a study of T cells in Graves' hyperthyroidism and ophthalmopathy. TCR beta CDR3 regions were amplified from RNA transcripts. TCR CDR3 regions were first amplified by RT-PCR with HTBI primers. TCRdb fed the multiplex PCR reads into MiXCR, producing one record per CDR3 protein. This table holds 620,000 or so distinct CDR3 sequences, around 13% found once. Specimen: blood. These receptor sequences come from a woman in her 50s with Graves' ophthalmopathy.

This clonotype was recorded many times. This sequence joins TRBV6-2 or TRBV6-3 and TRBJ2-1; a weak D match, TRBD2 (6 bases). This CDR3 comprises 13 residues. CDR1 is MNHEY, CDR2 SVGEGT, per germline. Trimming cost V 5 bases and J 6 bases, with 11 bases left between them. CDR3: CASSPGTFNEQFF. CDR3 bases: TGTGCCAGCAGTCCCGGGACTTTCAATGAGCAGTTCTTC.

The J gene is TRBJ2-5, the V gene TRBV28; D not resolved. Germline values: CDR1 MDHEN, CDR2 SYDVKM. With 6 bases removed from V and 3 bases from J, the gap between germline ends came to 17 bases. The CDR3 is made up of 15 amino acids. This CDR3 is CASSHRAGREETQYF. CDR3 DNA sequence: TGTGCCAGCAGCCACCGGGCAGGAAGGGAAGAGACCCAGTACTTC.

This clonotype was detected ten times or more. This sequence joins TRBV5-1 and TRBJ2-1; D may match TRBD1 or TRBD2 (5 bases each). This CDR3 comprises 15 residues. Per germline, CDR1 SGHRS and CDR2 YFSETQ. V was clipped by 2 bases and J by 7 bases, with 16 bases between them. The CDR3 region has the DNA TGCGCCAGCAGCTTCGGGGCTAGTCTCACAAATGAGCAGTTCTTC. It is translated as CASSFGASLTNEQFF.

This clonotype appeared many times. The chain couples TRBV5-1 to TRBJ2-1, with 7 bases lining up with TRBD2. The trim removed 2 bases at V and 7 bases at J, leaving 3 bases unmatched. The CDR3 totals 13 residues. Germline V gene sequence: CDR1 SGHRS, CDR2 YFSETQ. CDR3 coding DNA: TGCGCCAGCAGCTTACGGGGAGGGAATGAGCAGTTCTTC. This codes for CASSLRGGNEQFF.

The chain joins TRBV28 to TRBJ1-4; maybe TRBD1 (5 bases). Trimming left V 10 bases short and J 8 bases short, with 23 bases between. This CDR3 is built from 15 residues. Germline CDR1 and CDR2: MDHEN and SYDVKM. CDR3 region: CATQLGGAREEKLFF. The CDR3 DNA follows: TGTGCCACCCAATTAGGAGGGGCTCGTGAGGAAAAACTGTTTTTT.